A selection of T cell receptor beta chains follows, all from one sample in a study of blood T cell repertoires in COVID-19. Method: immunoSEQ multiplex PCR; TCRdb's copy keeps in-frame clones and lacks some. The data show 150,000 to 170,000 clones, with approximately 80% seen just once and 3% to 4.5% held by the top ten. What was sequenced was peripheral blood. Source of these receptors: a woman of 80 years or more with acute or convalescent COVID-19. The CDR3 runs from the conserved cysteine through the conserved F or W. Each record gives: clone size, J gene, V gene, D gene, CDR3 protein. The D gene is left open where the match is weak. Only some rows state a clone size, as once, few, many or a class for expanded clones.

>-|TRBJ1-2|TRBV29-1|-
CSVEAPDRSSGYTF
>few|TRBJ2-7|TRBV7-9|-
CASTRGTFEQYF
>-|TRBJ2-4|TRBV14|-
CASSPTQGFQNIQYF
>-|TRBJ2-3|TRBV10-1|-
CASSGGGFRVDTQYF
>-|TRBJ2-1|TRBV5-1|TRBD2
CASSVLAGGPVYNEQFF
>once|TRBJ2-2|TRBV2|-
CASSVTGSNTGELFF
>-|TRBJ2-7|TRBV27|-
CASSLSGVAVGYEQYF
>once|TRBJ1-2|TRBV6-6|-
CASSSPLGGQGYTF
>once|TRBJ2-7|TRBV5-1|-
CASSLEREMGYEQYF
>-|TRBJ2-1|TRBV7-2|TRBD2
CASSLDPSGAYNEQFF
>-|TRBJ2-3|TRBV2|TRBD1
CASSTTGGRTDTQYF
>few|TRBJ1-5|TRBV7-8|TRBD1
CASSVDRGNQPQHF
>-|TRBJ1-1|TRBV19|TRBD1
CASSKDRGPGGTEAFF
>few|TRBJ1-6|TRBV2|-
CASSGPRDSPLHF
>-|TRBJ1-2|TRBV7-2|-
CASSFWGHYGYTF
>-|TRBJ1-6|TRBV19|TRBD1
CASRGQGDSPLHF
>-|TRBJ1-6|TRBV7-9|-
CASSPLGAHSPLHF
>-|TRBJ1-1|TRBV12-3/TRBV12-4|-
CASSRQDNTEAFF
>-|TRBJ2-1|TRBV2|TRBD2
CASNGLAGVVEQFF
>-|TRBJ1-1|TRBV28|-
CASSGDRFPYEAFF
>-|TRBJ2-1|TRBV19|TRBD2
CASSMGLAGFIGKGNEQFF
>-|TRBJ1-2|TRBV19|TRBD1
CASSISSGGSYGYTF
>-|TRBJ2-4|TRBV7-2|-
CASSLGRENIQYF
>-|TRBJ2-5|TRBV13|TRBD1
CASSWGQGFAETQYF
>-|TRBJ1-2|TRBV10-3|-
CAISEVRNYGYTF
>-|TRBJ1-5|TRBV10-1|-
CASSQGLDQPQHF
>-|TRBJ2-5|TRBV5-4|-
CASSLAGRGVETQYF
>-|TRBJ1-2|TRBV5-8|-
CASSPDINYGYTF
>once|TRBJ1-2|TRBV6-1|-
CASSESAGNYGYTF
>-|TRBJ1-6|TRBV19|-
CASSIDRNSPLHF
>-|TRBJ1-5|TRBV6-1|TRBD1
CASSALGTGDSQPQHF
>-|TRBJ2-5|TRBV2|TRBD1
CASRTGPETQYF
>-|TRBJ2-2|TRBV15|TRBD1
CATSFRGSTGELFF
>-|TRBJ2-1|TRBV4-3|TRBD1
CASSQDFGQGALNEQFF
>-|TRBJ1-2|TRBV12-3/TRBV12-4|-
CASSPPSQNGYTF
>-|TRBJ2-7|TRBV7-2|TRBD2
CASSRTSGGEQYF
>-|TRBJ1-5|TRBV10-3|TRBD1
CAISEGQGISNQPQHF